The clone carrying this T cell receptor (beta chain) was seen a handful of times. Its matching antigen is unknown. The PCR was carried out with 60 Vbeta primers and 13 Jbeta primers. Assay used: immunoSEQ multiplex PCR; TCRdb lists only in-frame clones, some missing. The top ten clones hold about 3% of a sample with around 130,000 clones, roughly 88% of them seen once. The CDR3 totals 15 residues. J lost 4 bases, V lost 3 bases, and 7 bases had no gene match. Per germline, CDR1 MNHEY and CDR2 SMNVEV (reference sequence). The sample is drawn from a study of cytomegalovirus exposure and HLA in healthy donors. Study conclusions and caveats: An assumption of roughly uniform sequencing depth across donors underlay the presence/absence analyses. On later analysis, the bulk of CMV-associated TCR beta chains appeared to be HLA-restricted.

While unrecorded immune exposures were likely, the donors were nominally healthy when sampled. Material: PBMCs. The TCR sequence derives from a woman aged 18 to 35 in good health and CMV-seropositive. The chain uses TRBV27 and TRBJ2-7; 9 bases map to TRBD1. The CDR3 spells CASSLDRGGSYEQYF. The CDR3 nucleotides are TGTGCCAGCAGTTTGGACAGGGGCGGATCTTACGAGCAGTACTTC.